The 20 T cell receptor beta chains below come from one sample, sequenced in a study of PD-1 blockade in classical Hodgkin lymphoma. All trial patients relapsed after autologous stem cell transplantation. Assay: immunoSEQ multiplex PCR; the TCRdb copy retains only in-frame clones and omits some. The top ten hold roughly 9.1% of the sample, which has 50,000 to 85,000 clones, 71% seen once. The specimen was peripheral blood mononuclear cells (PBMCs), collected before the second cycle of nivolumab. These receptors were obtained from a human donor with classical Hodgkin lymphoma.

The chain joins TRBV28 to TRBJ1-4, with 8 bases identical to TRBD1. J was trimmed by 7 bases and V by 5 bases; bases with no gene match: 12. The CDR3 extends over 16 amino acids. Germline CDR1 is MDHEN and CDR2 is SYDVKM. Here the CDR3 DNA reads TGTGCCAGCAGTGATACCCGGCAGGGGGCAGGTGAAAAACTGTTTTTT. Its protein product is CASSDTRQGAGEKLFF.

The gene calls are TRBV28 and TRBJ1-1; TRBD1 aligns across 7 bases. Germline V CDR1 and CDR2: MDHEN, SYDVKM. V was clipped by 10 bases and J by 0 bases; unmatched bases: 5. This CDR3 region has 13 residues. In DNA, the CDR3 is TGTGCCACAGCAGGGGGAATGAACACTGAAGCTTTCTTT. Protein product: CATAGGMNTEAFF.

This chain connects TRBV11-2 to TRBJ1-6; TRBD1 agrees at 10 bases. V lost 5 bases and J lost 9; bases outside the gene matches: 7. The CDR3 totals 15 residues. Germline assignment: CDR1 SGHAT and CDR2 FQNNGV. The CDR3 sequence: CASSPTDRGGSPLHF. CDR3 in DNA: TGTGCCAGCAGCCCGACGGACAGGGGGGGTTCACCCCTCCACTTT.

The rearrangement uses TRBV20-1 and TRBJ2-7, with D unresolved. V dropped 4 bases and J dropped 6 bases, with 7 bases sitting between them. CDR1 is DFQATT and CDR2 is SNEGSKA in the germline V gene (reference sequence). The CDR3 length is 10 residues. CDR3: CSAIYGEQYF. In nucleotides, the CDR3 is TGCAGTGCTATATATGGCGAGCAGTACTTC.

This clone has only a few counts. The chain has TRBV7-9 and TRBJ2-7; no reliable D call. Looked up from germline, CDR1 is SEHNR and CDR2 is FQNEAQ (reference sequence). The CDR3 is 15 residues long. The V end lost 2 bases, the J end lost 5 bases, and 16 bases lay between the germline ends. This CDR3 is CASSLLGNRFDEQYF. CDR3 bases: TGTGCCAGCAGCTTATTGGGAAACCGCTTTGACGAGCAGTACTTC.

The chain is built from TRBV9 and TRBJ2-1, with D perhaps given as TRBD1 or TRBD2 (5 bases each). V gave up 1 base and J gave up 6 bases, with 17 bases separating them. This CDR3 has 16 residues. In germline, CDR1 is SGDLS, CDR2 YYNGEE. In DNA form, the CDR3 reads TGTGCCAGCAGCGTAAATCTCGGGGCCGTGGGCAATGAGCAGTTCTTC. Protein sequence: CASSVNLGAVGNEQFF.

This chain connects TRBV27 to TRBJ1-4; D possibly corresponds to TRBD1 (6 bases). The length of the CDR3 is 17 residues. The V end was cut by 5 bases, the J end by 2 bases, with 18 bases between. CDR1 and CDR2 from the germline V gene are MNHEY and SMNVEV (reference sequence). The CDR3 region is CASSRLPHRVTNEKLFF. The CDR3 DNA sequence: TGTGCCAGCAGTCGCCTGCCCCACAGGGTGACTAATGAAAAACTGTTTTTT.

The chain recombines TRBV9 with TRBJ1-3; D not certain. Germline assignment: CDR1 SGDLS and CDR2 YYNGEE. This CDR3 region has 13 residues. V was trimmed by 4 bases and J by 4 bases, leaving 9 bases between them. The chain's CDR3 is CASSPVSGNTIYF. DNA for the CDR3: TGTGCCAGCAGCCCCGTGAGCGGAAACACCATATATTTT.

This CDR3 is CASSHGLGGGYTF. In nucleotides, the CDR3 is TGTGCCAGCAGCCACGGGTTAGGCGGTGGCTACACCTTC. The chain uses TRBV27 and TRBJ1-2; D gene uncertain. V lost 6 bases to trimming and J lost 7 bases, with 15 bases between them. This CDR3 region has 13 residues. CDR1 is MNHEY, CDR2 SMNVEV, per germline (reference sequence).

This chain links TRBV11-2 with TRBJ2-5; the D gene is possibly TRBD2 (6 bases). CDR1 SGHAT and CDR2 FQNNGV come from the germline V gene. V was shortened by 0 bases and J by 2 bases, with 16 bases between the two germline ends. This CDR3 region has 17 residues. The CDR3 coding sequence is TGTGCCAGCAGCTTAGATACGGGAGTGCTAAATCAAGAGACCCAGTACTTC. Its protein product is CASSLDTGVLNQETQYF.

Of note for this clone: One junction end disagrees with the germline gene, perhaps due to a read error. Other DNA sequences in this sample translate to the same CDR3. J is TRBJ1-1 and V is TRBV28; D uncertain. From germline, CDR1 is MDHEN and CDR2 SYDVKM. This CDR3 has 16 residues. In nucleotides, the CDR3 is TGTGCCAGCAGCTTATTGGCTCGTTTGAAGGACACTGAAGCTTTCTTT. Translating it yields CASSLLARLKDTEAFF.

The chain combines TRBV7-2 with TRBJ1-2; tentative D call: TRBD1 (6 bases). V was pared by 5 bases and J by 3 bases, with 16 bases between. The CDR3 consists of 15 residues. Per the germline V gene, CDR1 is SGHTA and CDR2 is FQGNSA. The CDR3, as DNA: TGTGCCAGCAGCGCACGACAGGTTTGGGACTATGGCTACACCTTC. It specifies CASSARQVWDYGYTF.

The chain links TRBV11-2 to TRBJ1-4, with D uncertain. This CDR3 is built from 14 residues. CDR1 and CDR2 (germline): SGHAT, FQNNGV. V was clipped by 3 bases and J by 5 bases, with 10 bases between them. The CDR3 here is CASSFLGLNEKLFF. The DNA for the CDR3 is TGTGCCAGCAGCTTCCTAGGACTAAATGAAAAACTGTTTTTT.

This clone has a count of ten or more. This chain connects TRBV4-1 to TRBJ1-1; no firm D call. The germline V gene encodes CDR1 MGHRA and CDR2 YSYEKL. CDR3 size: 14 residues. V lost 0 bases, J lost 1 base, and 6 bases lay in between. The CDR3 loop reads CASSQDWGNTEAFF. In DNA, the CDR3 is TGCGCCAGCAGCCAAGATTGGGGGAACACTGAAGCTTTCTTT.

The chain couples TRBV9 to TRBJ1-5; D is unclear. The germline CDR1 and CDR2 sequences are SGDLS and YYNGEE. Trimming removed 0 bases at V and 0 bases at J, with 7 bases between. The CDR3 has 15 amino acids. In DNA form, the CDR3 reads TGTGCCAGCAGCGTAGGTGCGGTTAGCAATCAGCCCCAGCATTTT. Its protein is CASSVGAVSNQPQHF.

This sequence joins TRBV7-9 and TRBJ1-1, with no clear D. V lost 0 bases, J lost 1 base, and 9 bases lay in between. Germline-derived CDR1 and CDR2 are SEHNR and FQNEAQ (reference sequence). The CDR3 totals 15 residues. CDR3: CASSLARASNTEAFF. CDR3 sequence (DNA): TGTGCCAGCAGCTTAGCCCGGGCCTCGAACACTGAAGCTTTCTTT.

V gene TRBV7-9 combines with J gene TRBJ1-1; D unresolved. CDR1 and CDR2 (germline): SEHNR, FQNEAQ (reference sequence). There are 12 residues in the CDR3. V gave up 3 bases and J gave up 9 bases, with 11 bases separating them. The CDR3, as DNA: TGTGCCAGCAGCTTCCTGTCCGACAAAGCTTTCTTT. Amino acids: CASSFLSDKAFF.

This clone has only one observation. J is TRBJ2-1 and V is TRBV7-6; the D gene is possibly TRBD2 (5 bases). Deletions cut 3 bases from V and 0 bases from J, with 18 bases between. This CDR3 has 18 amino acids. CDR1 and CDR2 from the germline V gene are SGHVS and FNYEAQ. CDR3 DNA sequence: TGTGCCAGCAGCTTGCTAGCCGCAGAACAGTTCTCCTACAATGAGCAGTTCTTC. Translating gives CASSLLAAEQFSYNEQFF.

This rearrangement joins TRBV7-2 to TRBJ1-3; TRBD1 matches at 9 bases. With V trimmed by 5 bases and J by 0 bases, 5 bases remained unmatched. CDR1 is SGHTA, CDR2 FQGNSA, per germline. The CDR3 sequence is 16 residues long. CDR3 sequence: CASSGTGPSSGNTIYF. The CDR3 DNA reads TGTGCCAGCAGCGGGACAGGGCCGAGCTCTGGAAACACCATATATTTT.

In its sample, this clone was seen a few times. The chain is built from TRBV11-1 and TRBJ2-7; D remains unclear. Between the trimmed V and J ends, which lost 5 bases and 5 bases, there was a span of 10 bases. CDR1 and CDR2 from the germline V gene are SGHAT and FQDESV (reference sequence). CDR3 size: 12 residues. The CDR3 reads CASSPNRHEQYF. The DNA of the CDR3 is TGTGCCAGCAGCCCAAATCGGCACGAGCAGTACTTC.